This T cell receptor (beta chain) originates from a study of blood T cell repertoires in COVID-19. Background on the study: PBMCs, B-cell-depleted T cells, or T cells provided the cDNA or gDNA that made up the material.

This study enrolled people aged roughly 18 to 89 from under 25 US geographic areas. Before being deemed recovered, Cohort 3 donors had two negative PCRs, clearance, or symptom resolution. The V and J ends lost 3 bases and 3 bases, in that order; junction bases with no gene match: 2. Germline lookup yields CDR1 SGHDN and CDR2 FVKESK. This CDR3 comprises 14 residues. Here immunoSEQ multiplex PCR was the method, and the copy in TCRdb shows in-frame clones only, minus some. This repertoire shows 250,000 to 350,000 clones, 86% found once; its top ten account for over 9.5%. Sequenced material: PBMCs or T cells enriched from blood (not recorded which). This chain joins TRBV14 and TRBJ1-5, with 7 bases that match TRBD1. This sequence originates from a woman under 30 who had recovered from COVID-19. The CDR3 sequence: CASSQTGYNQPQHF. The CDR3 region has the DNA TGTGCCAGCAGCCAGACAGGGTACAATCAGCCCCAGCATTTT.